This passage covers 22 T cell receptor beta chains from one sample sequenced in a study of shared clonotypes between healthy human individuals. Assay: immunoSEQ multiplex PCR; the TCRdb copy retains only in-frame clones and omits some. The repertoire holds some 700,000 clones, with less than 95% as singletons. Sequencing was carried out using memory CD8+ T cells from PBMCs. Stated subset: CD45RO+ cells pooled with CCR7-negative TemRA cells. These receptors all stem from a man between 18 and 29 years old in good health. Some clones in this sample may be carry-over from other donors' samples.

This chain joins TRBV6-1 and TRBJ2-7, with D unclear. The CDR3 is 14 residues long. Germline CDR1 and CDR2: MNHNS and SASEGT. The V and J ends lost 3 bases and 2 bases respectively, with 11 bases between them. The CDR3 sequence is CASSDFEGPYEQYF. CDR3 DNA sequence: TGTGCCAGCAGTGATTTTGAAGGCCCCTACGAGCAGTACTTC.

CDR3 DNA: TGTGCCAGCGCTGTAGGCGACTATGGCTACACCTTC. This translates into CASAVGDYGYTF. The rearrangement links TRBV9 to TRBJ1-2; D is undetermined. Germline CDR1 and CDR2: SGDLS and YYNGEE. The V end lost 7 bases, the J end lost 3 bases, and 10 bases lay between the germline ends. The CDR3 has 12 amino acids. The full variable domain, in which reference TRBV9 and TRBJ1-2 provide the parts outside the CDR3, is DSGVTQTPKHLITATGQRVTLRCSPRSGDLSVYWYQQSLDQGLQFLIQYYNGEERAKGNILERFSAQQFPDLHSELNLSSLELGDSALYFCASAVGDYGYTFGSGTRLTVV.

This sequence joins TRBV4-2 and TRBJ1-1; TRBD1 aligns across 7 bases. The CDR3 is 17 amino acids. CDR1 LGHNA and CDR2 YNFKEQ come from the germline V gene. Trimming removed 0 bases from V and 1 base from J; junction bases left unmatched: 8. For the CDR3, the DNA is TGTGCCAGCAGCCAAGATCGAGGGGGCTACGAGAACACTGAAGCTTTCTTT. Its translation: CASSQDRGGYENTEAFF.

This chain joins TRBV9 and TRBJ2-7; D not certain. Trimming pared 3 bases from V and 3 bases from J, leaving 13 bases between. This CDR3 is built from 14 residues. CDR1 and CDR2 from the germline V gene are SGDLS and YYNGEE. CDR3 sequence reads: CASSGTANSYEQYF. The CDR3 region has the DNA TGTGCCAGCAGCGGGACGGCAAATAGCTACGAGCAGTACTTC.

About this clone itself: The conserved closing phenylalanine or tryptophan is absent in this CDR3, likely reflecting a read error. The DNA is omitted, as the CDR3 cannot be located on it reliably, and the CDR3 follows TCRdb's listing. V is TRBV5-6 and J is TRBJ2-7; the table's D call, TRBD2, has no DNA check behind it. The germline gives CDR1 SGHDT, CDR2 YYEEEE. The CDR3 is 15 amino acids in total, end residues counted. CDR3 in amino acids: CASSLSLLAGLYARL.

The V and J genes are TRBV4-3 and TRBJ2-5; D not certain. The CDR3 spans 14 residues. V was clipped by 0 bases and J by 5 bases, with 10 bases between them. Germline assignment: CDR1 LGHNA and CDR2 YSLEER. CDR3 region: CASSQDPSDETQYF. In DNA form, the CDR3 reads TGCGCCAGCAGCCAAGACCCGTCCGACGAGACCCAGTACTTC.

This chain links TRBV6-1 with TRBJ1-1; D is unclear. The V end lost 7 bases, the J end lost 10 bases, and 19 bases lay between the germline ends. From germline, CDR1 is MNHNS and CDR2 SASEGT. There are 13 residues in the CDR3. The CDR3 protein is CASIQLQTTIAFF. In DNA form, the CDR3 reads TGTGCCAGCATCCAATTGCAGACCACGATAGCTTTCTTT.

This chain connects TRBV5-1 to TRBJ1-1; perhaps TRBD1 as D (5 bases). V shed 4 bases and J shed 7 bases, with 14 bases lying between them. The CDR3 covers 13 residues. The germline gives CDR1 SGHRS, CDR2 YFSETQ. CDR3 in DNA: TGCGCCAGCAGCCCCCTGACAGAGAGTGAAGCTTTCTTT. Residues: CASSPLTESEAFF.

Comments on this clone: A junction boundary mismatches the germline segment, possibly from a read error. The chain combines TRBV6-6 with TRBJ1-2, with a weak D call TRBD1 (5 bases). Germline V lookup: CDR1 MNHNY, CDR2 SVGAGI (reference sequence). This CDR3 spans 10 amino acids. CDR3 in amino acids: CASSPGHFSF. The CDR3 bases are TGTGCCAGCAGCCCTGGACATTTTTCCTTC.

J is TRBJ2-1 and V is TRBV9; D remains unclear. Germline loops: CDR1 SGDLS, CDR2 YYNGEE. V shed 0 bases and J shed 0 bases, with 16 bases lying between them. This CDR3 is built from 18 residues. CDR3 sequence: CASSVVAALESSYNEQFF. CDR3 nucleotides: TGTGCCAGCAGCGTAGTGGCAGCGCTAGAGAGCTCCTACAATGAGCAGTTCTTC.

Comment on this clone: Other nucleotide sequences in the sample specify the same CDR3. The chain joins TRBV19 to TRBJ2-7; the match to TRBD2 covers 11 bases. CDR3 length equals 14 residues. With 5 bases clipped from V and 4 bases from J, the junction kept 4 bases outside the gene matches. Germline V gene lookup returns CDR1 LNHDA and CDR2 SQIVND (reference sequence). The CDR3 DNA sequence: TGTGCCAGTAGTCCGGGACTAGCGGCATACGAGCAGTACTTC. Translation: CASSPGLAAYEQYF.

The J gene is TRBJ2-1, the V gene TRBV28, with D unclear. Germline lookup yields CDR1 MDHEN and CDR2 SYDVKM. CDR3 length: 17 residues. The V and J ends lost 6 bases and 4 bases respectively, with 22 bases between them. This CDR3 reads CASSTPLEGLGYNEQFF. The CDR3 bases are TGTGCCAGCAGCACCCCATTAGAAGGGCTTGGATACAATGAGCAGTTCTTC.

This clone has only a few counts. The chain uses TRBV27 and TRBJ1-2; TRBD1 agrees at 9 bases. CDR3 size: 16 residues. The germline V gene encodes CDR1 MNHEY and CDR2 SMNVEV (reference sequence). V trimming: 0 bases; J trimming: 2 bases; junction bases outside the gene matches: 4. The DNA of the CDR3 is TGTGCCAGCAGTTTATCGAGGACAGGGGTCAACTATGGCTACACCTTC. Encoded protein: CASSLSRTGVNYGYTF.

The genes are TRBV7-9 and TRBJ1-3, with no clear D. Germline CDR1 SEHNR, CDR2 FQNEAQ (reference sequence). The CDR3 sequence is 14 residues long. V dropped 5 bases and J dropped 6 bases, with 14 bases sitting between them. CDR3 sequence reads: CASSPSWGANTIYF. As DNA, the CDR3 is TGTGCCAGCAGCCCCTCGTGGGGAGCAAACACCATATATTTT. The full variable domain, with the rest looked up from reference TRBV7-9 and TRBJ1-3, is DTGVSQNPRHKITKRGQNVTFRCDPISEHNRLYWYRQTLGQGPEFLTYFQNEAQLEKSRLLSDRFSAERPKGSFSTLEIQRTEQGDSAMYLCASSPSWGANTIYFGEGSWLTVV.

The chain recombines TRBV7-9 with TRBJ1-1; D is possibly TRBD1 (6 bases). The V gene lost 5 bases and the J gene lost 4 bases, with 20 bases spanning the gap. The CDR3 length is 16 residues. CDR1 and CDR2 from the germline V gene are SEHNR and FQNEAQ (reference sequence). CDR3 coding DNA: TGTGCCAGCAGCCCCGGAAAAGGGGGACGGTCCACTGAAGCTTTCTTT. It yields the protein CASSPGKGGRSTEAFF.

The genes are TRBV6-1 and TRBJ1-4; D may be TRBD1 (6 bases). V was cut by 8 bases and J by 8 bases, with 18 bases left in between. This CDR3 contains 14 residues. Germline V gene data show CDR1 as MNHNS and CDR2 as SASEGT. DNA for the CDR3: TGTGCCAGCTCTGGGGGCCTTAGGGAGGAAAAACTGTTTTTT. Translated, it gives CASSGGLREEKLFF.

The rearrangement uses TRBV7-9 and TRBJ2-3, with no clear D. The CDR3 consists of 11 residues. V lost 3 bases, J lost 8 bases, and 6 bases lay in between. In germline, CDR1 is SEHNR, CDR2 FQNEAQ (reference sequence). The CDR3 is CASSFSPTQYF. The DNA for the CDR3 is TGTGCCAGCAGCTTTAGTCCTACGCAGTATTTT.

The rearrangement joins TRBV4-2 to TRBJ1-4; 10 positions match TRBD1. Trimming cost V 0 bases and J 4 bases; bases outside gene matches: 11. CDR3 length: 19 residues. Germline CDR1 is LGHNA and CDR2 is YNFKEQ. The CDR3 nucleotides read TGTGCCAGCAGCCAAGATCGTGCGACAGGGGGCGTCAGTAATGAAAAACTGTTTTTT. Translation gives CASSQDRATGGVSNEKLFF.

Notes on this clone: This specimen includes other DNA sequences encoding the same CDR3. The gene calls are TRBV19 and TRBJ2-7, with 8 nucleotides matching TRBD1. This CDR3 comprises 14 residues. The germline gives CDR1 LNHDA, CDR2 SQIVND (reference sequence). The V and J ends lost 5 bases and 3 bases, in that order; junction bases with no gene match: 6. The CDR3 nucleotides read TGTGCCAGTAGTCCCGGACAGGGTGGCTACGAGCAGTACTTC. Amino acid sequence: CASSPGQGGYEQYF.

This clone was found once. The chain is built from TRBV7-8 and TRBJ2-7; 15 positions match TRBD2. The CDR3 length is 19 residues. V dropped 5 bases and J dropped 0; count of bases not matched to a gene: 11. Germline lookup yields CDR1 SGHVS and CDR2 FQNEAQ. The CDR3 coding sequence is TGTGCCAGCAGCCCGGCGGGACTAGCGGGAGGCATCAGCTCCTACGAGCAGTACTTC. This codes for CASSPAGLAGGISSYEQYF.

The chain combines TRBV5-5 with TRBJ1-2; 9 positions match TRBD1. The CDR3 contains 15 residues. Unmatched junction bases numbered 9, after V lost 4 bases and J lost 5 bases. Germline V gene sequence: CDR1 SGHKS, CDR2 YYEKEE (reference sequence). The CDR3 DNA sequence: TGTGCCAGCAGCGAAATTCCCGGGACAGGGTATGGCTACACCTTC. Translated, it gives CASSEIPGTGYGYTF.

The CDR3 DNA reads as TGTGCCAGCAGTTACGGGGGAAGGGAGACCCAGTACTTC. Protein: CASSYGGRETQYF. The V and J genes are TRBV6-6 and TRBJ2-5; D may correspond to TRBD1 or TRBD2 (5 bases each). The CDR3 extends over 13 amino acids. Germline-derived CDR1 and CDR2 are MNHNY and SVGAGI (reference sequence). V lost 2 bases to trimming and J lost 5 bases, with 9 bases between them.